The next 29 T cell receptor beta chains were all read from a single sample in a study of technical replicates of blood from a handful of donors. Sequencing used immunoSEQ multiplex PCR; TCRdb keeps in-frame clones, though not all of them. Here the sample spans under 85,000 clones, approximately 94% being singletons. Specimen: T cells isolated from PBMCs. Every receptor here comes from a human donor in good health.

The chain carries TRBV19 and TRBJ2-1, with TRBD2 as a possible D gene (6 bases). CDR3 length equals 14 residues. V was trimmed by 8 bases and J by 3 bases, leaving 14 bases between them. Per the germline V gene, CDR1 is LNHDA and CDR2 is SQIVND (reference sequence). Written as DNA, the CDR3 is TGTGCCAGTCACGTGGGAGGCCGCTACAATGAGCAGTTCTTC. Translated: CASHVGGRYNEQFF.

The CDR3 sequence is CSVEEVGRALYNEQFF. In nucleotides, the CDR3 is TGCAGCGTTGAAGAGGTCGGGAGGGCCCTCTACAATGAGCAGTTCTTC. The chain carries TRBV29-1 and TRBJ2-1, with 8 bases fitting TRBD2. V lost 0 bases to trimming and J lost 3 bases; unmatched junction nucleotides: 7. The CDR3 runs to 16 residues. From germline, CDR1 is SQVTM and CDR2 ANQGSEA.

The gene calls are TRBV5-4 and TRBJ1-2; the match to TRBD1 covers 8 bases. V gave up 4 bases and J gave up 4 bases; unmatched junction bases: 9. Germline CDR1 reads SGHNT; CDR2 reads YYREEE (reference sequence). The CDR3 totals 15 residues. Here the CDR3 DNA reads TGTGCCAGCAGCCACCGGACAGGGCAGGGCTATGGCTACACCTTC. Protein product: CASSHRTGQGYGYTF. Full variable domain (missing parts from reference TRBV5-4 and TRBJ1-2): ETGVTQSPTHLIKTRGQQVTLRCSSQSGHNTVSWYQQALGQGPQFIFQYYREEENGRGNFPPRFSGLQFPNYSSELNVNALELDDSALYLCASSHRTGQGYGYTFGSGTRLTVV.

The V gene is TRBV28, the J gene TRBJ2-7; 12 bases align to TRBD2. Germline trimming cut 5 bases from V and 2 bases from J; bases unmatched to any gene: 1. The CDR3 consists of 14 residues. Germline assignment: CDR1 MDHEN and CDR2 SYDVKM. The DNA for the CDR3 is TGTGCCAGCAGTCGGACTAGCGGGGCCTACGAGCAGTACTTC. Translation gives CASSRTSGAYEQYF. Complete variable domain (other parts from reference TRBV28 and TRBJ2-7): DVKVTQSSRYLVKRTGEKVFLECVQDMDHENMFWYRQDPGLGLRLIYFSYDVKMKEKGDIPEGYSVSREKKERFSLILESASTNQTSMYLCASSRTSGAYEQYFGPGTRLTVT.

This sequence joins TRBV7-2 and TRBJ1-6; maybe TRBD1 (6 bases). The CDR3 runs to 16 residues. V shed 1 base and J shed 7 bases, with 14 bases lying between them. Looked up from germline, CDR1 is SGHTA and CDR2 is FQGNSA. DNA for the CDR3: TGTGCCAGCAGCTTAGTAGGGGGACGGCAGAATTCACCCCTCCACTTT. This translates into CASSLVGGRQNSPLHF.

CDR3 sequence (DNA): TGTGCCAGCAGTGGGGACAGGGACTATGGCTACACCTTC. As protein: CASSGDRDYGYTF. The genes are TRBV6-4 and TRBJ1-2; 9 bases agree with TRBD1. This CDR3 spans 13 amino acids. Germline V gives CDR1 MRHNA, CDR2 SNTAGT. Unmatched junction bases numbered 0, after V lost 4 bases and J lost 3 bases.

This chain links TRBV5-1 with TRBJ2-1; 9 bases map to TRBD2. Germline CDR1 and CDR2: SGHRS and YFSETQ. The CDR3 covers 18 residues. Trimming took 3 bases from V and 4 from J; bases not matched to a gene: 14. The CDR3 coding sequence is TGCGCCAGCAGCTGGGCCCCAATGTCTAGCGGGGTTTACAATGAGCAGTTCTTC. Its translation: CASSWAPMSSGVYNEQFF. The variable domain in full, with the rest retrieved from reference TRBV5-1 and TRBJ2-1, is KAGVTQTPRYLIKTRGQQVTLSCSPISGHRSVSWYQQTPGQGLQFLFEYFSETQRNKGNFPGRFSGRQFSNSRSEMNVSTLELGDSALYLCASSWAPMSSGVYNEQFFGPGTRLTVL.

The V call is TRBV10-2, the J call TRBJ2-7; the match to TRBD1 covers 7 bases. V lost 8 bases, J lost 3 bases, and 7 bases stayed unmatched. This CDR3 is 13 amino acids long. From germline, CDR1 is WSHSY and CDR2 SAAADI. The CDR3 coding sequence is TGCGCCAGCCTCGGGACAGACTTCTACGAGCAGTACTTC. Protein product: CASLGTDFYEQYF.

CDR3: CASSSTGGDYGYTF. In DNA form, the CDR3 reads TGCGCCAGCAGCTCCACAGGGGGCGACTATGGCTACACCTTC. The V gene is TRBV5-1, the J gene TRBJ1-2; 9 bases map to TRBD1. J gave up 3 bases and V 3 bases, and 3 bases lay outside the gene matches. Germline-derived CDR1 and CDR2 are SGHRS and YFSETQ. The CDR3 covers 14 residues.

V is TRBV12-5 and J is TRBJ2-3; tentatively, D is TRBD1 (6 bases). CDR1 LGHNT and CDR2 FRNRAP come from the germline V gene. The CDR3 loop spans 12 amino acids. V lost 6 bases and J lost 6, with 10 bases in between. CDR3 coding DNA: TGTGCTAGTGGGGGGGCCGGGGATACGCAGTATTTT. Its protein product is CASGGAGDTQYF.

V gene TRBV10-2 combines with J gene TRBJ2-7; unclear D gene. Germline CDR1 is WSHSY and CDR2 is SAAADI. Trimming cost V 5 bases and J 2 bases, with 13 bases left between them. The CDR3 has 14 amino acids. The CDR3 bases are TGCGCCAGCAGTTCCTTCCAGGCTACCTACGAGCAGTACTTC. It yields the protein CASSSFQATYEQYF.

This clone was recorded once. At one boundary the junction diverges from the germline segment, which might be a read error. The rearrangement links TRBV7-8 to TRBJ2-3, with D tentatively TRBD1 (6 bases). The CDR3 spans 15 residues. Germline CDR1 reads SGHVS; CDR2 reads FQNEAQ. The CDR3 DNA is TGTGCCAGCAGCGTAGCAGGGGCTAGCACAGATACGCAGTATTTT. This codes for CASSVAGASTDTQYF.

The chain combines TRBV27 with TRBJ1-5; tentatively, D is TRBD1 (5 bases). V was shortened by 3 bases and J by 5 bases, with 11 bases between the two germline ends. The CDR3 runs to 14 residues. The V gene's germline CDR1 is MNHEY and CDR2 SMNVEV (reference sequence). The CDR3 DNA reads as TGTGCCAGCAGTTTGTGGCAGGGCGATCAGCCCCAGCATTTT. The encoded protein is CASSLWQGDQPQHF.

The chain employs TRBV28 and TRBJ1-1; tentative D call: TRBD1 (6 bases). CDR1 and CDR2 (germline): MDHEN, SYDVKM. V was trimmed by 1 base and J by 6 bases, leaving 15 bases between them. The CDR3 loop spans 15 amino acids. The CDR3 reads CASSLLTGRIAEAFF. The CDR3 nucleotides are TGTGCCAGCAGTTTATTGACAGGAAGAATCGCTGAAGCTTTCTTT. Full variable domain (outside the CDR3, taken from reference TRBV28 and TRBJ1-1): DVKVTQSSRYLVKRTGEKVFLECVQDMDHENMFWYRQDPGLGLRLIYFSYDVKMKEKGDIPEGYSVSREKKERFSLILESASTNQTSMYLCASSLLTGRIAEAFFGQGTRLTVV.

The chain couples TRBV4-1 to TRBJ2-2, with 15 bases lining up with TRBD2. The length of the CDR3 is 18 residues. Germline V lookup: CDR1 MGHRA, CDR2 YSYEKL. V was clipped by 4 bases and J by 5 bases; unmatched bases: 8. CDR3 protein: CASSLPGLAGGRTGELFF. Here the CDR3 DNA reads TGCGCCAGCAGCCTACCGGGACTAGCGGGAGGTCGAACCGGGGAGCTGTTTTTT.

The CDR3 is CASSSGTNQETQYF. The CDR3 DNA follows: TGTGCCAGCAGCTCCGGGACTAACCAAGAGACCCAGTACTTC. V and J are TRBV7-8 and TRBJ2-5, with 7 bases matching TRBD2. V lost 4 bases to trimming and J lost 0 bases; unmatched junction nucleotides: 2. From germline, CDR1 is SGHVS and CDR2 FQNEAQ. The CDR3 is 14 amino acids.

The CDR3 DNA reads TGTGCCAGCAGCTACACAGGGTATGGGACCCAGTACTTC. It specifies CASSYTGYGTQYF. This rearrangement joins TRBV6-1 to TRBJ2-5, with D perhaps TRBD1 (6 bases). Germline V lookup: CDR1 MNHNS, CDR2 SASEGT. The CDR3 has 13 amino acids. Trimming removed 6 bases at V and 7 bases at J, with 15 bases between.

The chain recombines TRBV5-5 with TRBJ1-1; D is unresolved. The length of the CDR3 is 12 residues. The V and J ends lost 1 base and 7 bases respectively, with 8 bases between them. The germline V gene encodes CDR1 SGHKS and CDR2 YYEKEE (reference sequence). The CDR3 nucleotides read TGTGCCAGCAGCTTGAACGGCGGTGAAGCTTTCTTT. Its protein is CASSLNGGEAFF.

The chain employs TRBV7-9 and TRBJ2-7, with D possibly being TRBD2 (5 bases). The germline V gene encodes CDR1 SEHNR and CDR2 FQNEAQ (reference sequence). The ends were cut back, 3 bases at V and 5 bases at J, with 17 bases in the middle. The CDR3 is 15 amino acids. CDR3 nucleotide sequence: TGTGCCAGCAGCTTTCGGCTCCTGGAGGAGGACGAGCAGTACTTC. Translated: CASSFRLLEEDEQYF.

The CDR3 DNA sequence: TGTGCCAGCAGCTTATCGGGTAGCAACCTCGATGAGCAGTTCTTC. It is translated as CASSLSGSNLDEQFF. The J gene is TRBJ2-1, the V gene TRBV7-3; D gene unclear. This CDR3 has 15 amino acids. Germline CDR1 reads SGHTA; CDR2 reads FQGTGA. V shed 2 bases and J shed 8 bases, with 16 bases lying between them.

The chain couples TRBV5-1 to TRBJ2-3; weak D call: TRBD2 (5 bases). The CDR3 runs 15 residues. In germline, CDR1 is SGHRS, CDR2 YFSETQ. With 3 bases removed from V and 2 bases from J, the gap between germline ends came to 13 bases. The chain's CDR3 is CASSSTITSTDTQYF. In DNA form, the CDR3 reads TGCGCCAGCAGCTCGACTATTACTTCCACAGATACGCAGTATTTT.

The genes are TRBV6-1 and TRBJ1-6; 8 bases agree with TRBD1. The ends lost 10 bases at V and 5 bases at J; junction bases unmatched: 4. This CDR3 contains 13 residues. Germline CDR1 is MNHNS and CDR2 is SASEGT. For the CDR3, the DNA is TGTGCCACCCAGGACAGGGATAATTCACCCCTCCACTTT. It is translated as CATQDRDNSPLHF.

This clone was counted a single time. This chain uses TRBV4-1 with TRBJ1-3, with no clear D. The CDR3 has 15 residues. Germline loops: CDR1 MGHRA, CDR2 YSYEKL. V was shortened by 1 base and J by 6 bases, with 13 bases between the two germline ends. The CDR3 DNA reads TGCGCCAGCAGCCAAGGACACGGTCCCTTAAACACCATATATTTT. Protein sequence: CASSQGHGPLNTIYF.

The CDR3 DNA reads as TGTGCCAGTAGTATACCAGGGGCCGACGAGCAGTACTTC. The encoded protein is CASSIPGADEQYF. V is TRBV19 and J is TRBJ2-7, with TRBD1 as a possible D gene (6 bases). V was pared by 2 bases and J by 5 bases, with 10 bases between. The CDR3 is made up of 13 amino acids. Germline V lookup: CDR1 LNHDA, CDR2 SQIVND (reference sequence). The full variable domain, in which reference TRBV19 and TRBJ2-7 provide the parts outside the CDR3, is DGGITQSPKYLFRKEGQNVTLSCEQNLNHDAMYWYRQDPGQGLRLIYYSQIVNDFQKGDIAEGYSVSREKKESFPLTVTSAQKNPTAFYLCASSIPGADEQYFGPGTRLTVT.

The chain has TRBV2 and TRBJ2-6; D is uncertain. Germline CDR1 SNHLY, CDR2 FYNNEI. This CDR3 contains 12 residues. V was pared by 7 bases and J by 2 bases, with 3 bases between. The CDR3 DNA reads TGTGCCAGCACTACTGGGGCCAACGTCCTGACTTTC. Residues: CASTTGANVLTF.

This chain joins TRBV19 and TRBJ2-7, with D unclear. Trimming took off 6 bases at V and 2 bases at J, with 14 bases between the two ends. The CDR3 runs 14 residues. Per germline, CDR1 LNHDA and CDR2 SQIVND (reference sequence). CDR3 sequence: CASSPIDNPYEQYF. In nucleotides, the CDR3 is TGTGCCAGTAGCCCAATCGACAATCCCTACGAGCAGTACTTC.

This chain uses TRBV7-9 with TRBJ1-2; possible D gene TRBD1, 6 bases. Germline assignment: CDR1 SEHNR and CDR2 FQNEAQ (reference sequence). Trimming took 5 bases from V and 6 from J, leaving 10 bases between them. This CDR3 is 12 amino acids long. CDR3 protein: CASSPWTDGYTF. The CDR3 DNA reads TGTGCCAGCAGCCCGTGGACAGATGGCTACACCTTC.

This clone was seen once. The chain recombines TRBV9 with TRBJ2-2; D is perhaps TRBD1 (5 bases). Germline-derived CDR1 and CDR2 are SGDLS and YYNGEE. This CDR3 region has 12 residues. The germline V and J ends were trimmed by 0 bases and 8 bases, with 5 bases remaining between them. CDR3 coding DNA: TGTGCCAGCAGCGTAGAGGGGGGGGAGCTGTTTTTT. It codes for CASSVEGGELFF.

The chain recombines TRBV27 with TRBJ1-2; TRBD1 matches 7 bases. Germline CDR1 and CDR2: MNHEY and SMNVEV (reference sequence). The CDR3 is 18 residues long. The trim removed 0 bases at V and 3 bases at J, leaving 13 bases unmatched. CDR3 sequence: CASSLSGQRGAVDYGYTF. CDR3 in DNA: TGTGCCAGCAGTTTATCGGGACAGCGAGGTGCAGTTGACTATGGCTACACCTTC.